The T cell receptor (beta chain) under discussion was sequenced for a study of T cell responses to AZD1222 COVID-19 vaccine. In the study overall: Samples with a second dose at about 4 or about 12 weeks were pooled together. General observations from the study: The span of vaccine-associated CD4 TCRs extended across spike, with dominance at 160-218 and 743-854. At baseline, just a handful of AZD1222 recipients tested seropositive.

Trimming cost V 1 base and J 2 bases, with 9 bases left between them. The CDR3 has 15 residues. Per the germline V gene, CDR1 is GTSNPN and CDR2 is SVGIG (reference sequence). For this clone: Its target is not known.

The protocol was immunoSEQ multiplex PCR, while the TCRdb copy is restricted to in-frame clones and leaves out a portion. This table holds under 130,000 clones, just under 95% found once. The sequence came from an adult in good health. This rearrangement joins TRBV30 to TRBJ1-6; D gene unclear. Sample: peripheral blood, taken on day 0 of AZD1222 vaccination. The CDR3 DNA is TGTGCCTGGAGTGGGCTTTTGGCCTATAATTCACCCCTCCACTTT. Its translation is CAWSGLLAYNSPLHF.